The clone carrying this TCR beta chain was counted at least ten times. The target antigen is unknown. These data originate in a study of T-cell reconstitution after alpha-beta-depleted transplantation in children. During its preparation, the TCRbeta library received unique molecular identifiers. One entry per CDR3 protein results from TCRdb running MiXCR on the PCR reads. The profile shows about 290,000 distinct CDR3 sequences, roughly 7.8% of them singletons. Whole-study results and caveats: Among T cells one year after transplant, newly produced cells accounted for most counts and diversity. Day-60 TCRbeta diversity that was high in some patients was derived from surviving recipient T cells and thymic progenitors. Alpha-beta T cells present about two months after transplant were reported to originate from several hundred expanded graft clones.

This receptor was taken from a female patient under 10 years old who had a stem cell transplant for Fanconi anemia, so the T cells may come from the graft donor. The sample in question was peripheral blood, obtained 360 days after TCRalphabeta/CD19-depleted stem cell transplant.

Written as DNA, the CDR3 is TGTGCCAGCAGCTTAGCGGGATTGGAGGGCAATGAGCAGTTCTTC. Its protein product is CASSLAGLEGNEQFF. This sequence joins TRBV11-2 and TRBJ2-1; D might be TRBD2 (6 bases). This CDR3 contains 15 residues. From germline, CDR1 is SGHAT and CDR2 FQNNGV. Between the trimmed V and J ends, which lost 1 base and 6 bases, there was a span of 13 bases.